A selection of T cell receptor beta chains follows, all from one sample in a study of cytomegalovirus exposure and HLA in healthy donors. Assay: immunoSEQ multiplex PCR; the TCRdb copy retains only in-frame clones and omits some. The table has fewer than 250,000 clones, about 84% seen once. The sequenced material came from PBMCs. The receptor source for this set is a woman aged 18-29 years in good health and CMV-seronegative. Each CDR3 is given without its conserved first and last residue. Fields, in order: V gene, J gene, CDR3 protein.

v_gene: TRBV6-6; j_gene: TRBJ1-1; CDR3aa: ASSYSGGGTEAF
v_gene: TRBV6-5; j_gene: TRBJ2-7; CDR3aa: ASVQGYEQY
v_gene: TRBV2; j_gene: TRBJ1-2; CDR3aa: ASGPGQPIYGYT
v_gene: TRBV13; j_gene: TRBJ2-7; CDR3aa: ASSSPTGTGDSYEQY
v_gene: TRBV15; j_gene: TRBJ2-7; CDR3aa: ATAPLLASYEQY
v_gene: TRBV6-6; j_gene: TRBJ2-7; CDR3aa: ASSPLVLPYEQY
v_gene: TRBV13; j_gene: TRBJ2-2; CDR3aa: ASSFFAQALTGELF
v_gene: TRBV27; j_gene: TRBJ1-4; CDR3aa: ASSRTPPGQGAATNEKLF
v_gene: TRBV2; j_gene: TRBJ1-4; CDR3aa: ASSEAFEGKLF
v_gene: TRBV9; j_gene: TRBJ2-3; CDR3aa: ASSVGGGDTQY
v_gene: TRBV18; j_gene: TRBJ1-3; CDR3aa: ASSPSRQQFGNTIY
v_gene: TRBV5-4; j_gene: TRBJ1-2; CDR3aa: ASSASGDYGYT
v_gene: TRBV5-4; j_gene: TRBJ2-2; CDR3aa: ASSSLTSGRSTGELF
v_gene: TRBV4-2; j_gene: TRBJ2-1; CDR3aa: ASSQDRVF
v_gene: TRBV10-3; j_gene: TRBJ1-1; CDR3aa: ANSKGGSTEAF
v_gene: TRBV10-3; j_gene: TRBJ1-5; CDR3aa: AISESLGGGSGNQPQH
v_gene: TRBV4-1; j_gene: TRBJ1-5; CDR3aa: ASSQVQESNQPQH
v_gene: TRBV6-5; j_gene: TRBJ1-5; CDR3aa: ASSYSAGALQPQH
v_gene: TRBV29-1; j_gene: TRBJ2-5; CDR3aa: SVGEGLEETQY
v_gene: TRBV7-3; j_gene: TRBJ2-5; CDR3aa: ASSLLAGSQETQY
v_gene: TRBV5-1; j_gene: TRBJ1-1; CDR3aa: ASSWTGGTEAF
v_gene: TRBV11-2; j_gene: TRBJ2-7; CDR3aa: ASSLGQSYEQY
v_gene: TRBV10-3; j_gene: TRBJ2-3; CDR3aa: AISPTGQALTDTQY
v_gene: TRBV9; j_gene: TRBJ2-3; CDR3aa: ASSPSGSGTDTQY
v_gene: TRBV6-5; j_gene: TRBJ1-5; CDR3aa: ASSSPPAAQH
v_gene: TRBV5-6; j_gene: TRBJ2-3; CDR3aa: ASSLNRGDTQY
v_gene: TRBV30; j_gene: TRBJ1-1; CDR3aa: AWTPRGWNTEAF
v_gene: TRBV18; j_gene: TRBJ2-5; CDR3aa: ASSLDSGGLQETQY
v_gene: TRBV6-5; j_gene: TRBJ2-7; CDR3aa: ASSYTGTGPYEQY
v_gene: TRBV4-2; j_gene: TRBJ2-1; CDR3aa: ASSQLKRGEQF
v_gene: TRBV7-9; j_gene: TRBJ1-2; CDR3aa: ASSLSAPEVYGYT